The 11 T cell receptor beta chains presented below share a single source sample, sequenced in a study of cytomegalovirus exposure and HLA in healthy donors. PCR primers comprised 60 Vbeta and 13 Jbeta primers. TCRdb's copy holds only in-frame clones and misses some; the assay was immunoSEQ multiplex PCR. Of some 150,000 clones listed, roughly four fifths are singletons. Sequenced material: PBMCs. The receptors shown here come from a man over 45 in good health and CMV-seropositive.

The chain employs TRBV4-1 and TRBJ2-5, with 12 positions matching TRBD1. CDR1 and CDR2 (germline): MGHRA, YSYEKL. After removal of 10 bases from V and 0 bases from J, the junction contained 9 bases not matched to a gene. CDR3 length: 16 residues. Written as DNA, the CDR3 is TGCGCCACCGCGGGGACAGGGGGCTTCAACCAAGAGACCCAGTACTTC. This codes for CATAGTGGFNQETQYF.

The genes are TRBV29-1 and TRBJ1-1; D unclear. Germline V lookup: CDR1 SQVTM, CDR2 ANQGSEA. V was pared by 3 bases and J by 5 bases, with 13 bases between. The CDR3 covers 13 residues. CDR3 coding DNA: TGCAGCGTTGAGGCGCCCGGAGGAACTGAAGCTTTCTTT. Its translation is CSVEAPGGTEAFF.

The CDR3 DNA reads as TGTGCCAGTAATACAGGGGAGAGGACTGAAGCTTTCTTT. Translation: CASNTGERTEAFF. The chain is built from TRBV19 and TRBJ1-1; 7 nucleotides agree with TRBD1. The germline CDR1 and CDR2 sequences are LNHDA and SQIVND (reference sequence). The CDR3 consists of 13 residues. V shed 7 bases, J shed 5 bases, and the junction held 7 bases outside the gene matches.

The gene calls are TRBV18 and TRBJ1-2; TRBD1 matches 9 bases. Losses at the gene ends were 4 bases for V and 2 bases for J; bases not matched to a gene: 8. Germline V lookup: CDR1 KGHSH, CDR2 LQKENI. The CDR3 is made up of 16 amino acids. CDR3 loop: CASSLLPGTGNYGYTF. The CDR3 nucleotides read TGTGCCAGCTCACTGCTACCCGGGACAGGGAACTATGGCTACACCTTC.

The chain recombines TRBV7-6 with TRBJ1-3; D not certain. The V and J ends lost 3 bases and 2 bases respectively, with 17 bases between them. The CDR3 consists of 17 residues. Germline CDR1 SGHVS, CDR2 FNYEAQ. The CDR3 sequence: CASSFLQEAVPGNTIYF. The CDR3 DNA reads TGTGCCAGCAGCTTTTTACAAGAGGCAGTTCCTGGAAACACCATATATTTT.

The chain links TRBV6-5 to TRBJ2-5; 8 bases are shared with TRBD2. The J call may be incorrect, as the DNA end agrees better with TRBJ2-7. The CDR3 covers 13 residues. CDR1 is MNHEY, CDR2 SVGAGI, per germline. Here the CDR3 reads CASSNSGTGEQYF. The CDR3 DNA is TGTGCCAGCAGTAATAGCGGGACCGGCGAGCAGTACTTC.

This clone has just one count. This chain connects TRBV15 to TRBJ1-5, with a tentative D call TRBD1 (6 bases). Trimming cost V 3 bases and J 1 base, with 10 bases left between them. In germline, CDR1 is LNHNV, CDR2 YYDKDF (reference sequence). This CDR3 comprises 15 residues. Written as DNA, the CDR3 is TGTGCCACCAGCAGCCCGGGACAAAGCAATCAGCCCCAGCATTTT. This gives the protein CATSSPGQSNQPQHF. The full variable domain, rest sourced from reference TRBV15 and TRBJ1-5, is DAMVIQNPRYQVTQFGKPVTLSCSQTLNHNVMYWYQQKSSQAPKLLFHYYDKDFNNEADTPDNFQSRRPNTSFCFLDIRSPGLGDTAMYLCATSSPGQSNQPQHFGDGTRLSIL.

V and J are TRBV18 and TRBJ2-7; D may be TRBD1 (5 bases). This CDR3 is built from 13 residues. Germline V CDR1 and CDR2: KGHSH, LQKENI. Trimming stripped 2 bases from V and 4 bases from J, with 9 bases between. The CDR3 nucleotides read TGTGCCAGCTCACCAGCGACAGAATACGAGCAGTACTTC. Its protein is CASSPATEYEQYF.

The rearrangement uses TRBV28 and TRBJ1-2; the D gene is possibly TRBD1 (5 bases). Between the trimmed V and J ends, which lost 6 bases and 4 bases, there was a span of 15 bases. This CDR3 comprises 14 residues. The germline gives CDR1 MDHEN, CDR2 SYDVKM. Written as DNA, the CDR3 is TGTGCCAGCAGGATGGGGGAGGGTACCTATGGCTACACCTTC. Translated: CASRMGEGTYGYTF.

This chain links TRBV2 with TRBJ2-5; 7 bases are shared with TRBD1. After removal of 8 bases from V and 5 bases from J, the junction contained 11 bases not matched to a gene. This CDR3 is 14 amino acids long. Germline values: CDR1 SNHLY, CDR2 FYNNEI. Here the CDR3 reads CASLRDSLGETQYF. In DNA form, the CDR3 reads TGTGCCAGCCTCCGGGACAGCCTCGGGGAGACCCAGTACTTC.

Comments on this clone: One end of the junction fails to match germline, which may point to a read error. The CDR3 sequence is CASRQDRDWDTEAFF. The CDR3 coding sequence is TGCGCCAGCAGACAAGACAGGGATTGGGACACTGAAGCTTTCTTT. The chain uses TRBV4-3 and TRBJ1-1; 7 nucleotides align to TRBD1. The germline gives CDR1 LGHNA, CDR2 YSLEER. The CDR3 loop spans 15 amino acids.